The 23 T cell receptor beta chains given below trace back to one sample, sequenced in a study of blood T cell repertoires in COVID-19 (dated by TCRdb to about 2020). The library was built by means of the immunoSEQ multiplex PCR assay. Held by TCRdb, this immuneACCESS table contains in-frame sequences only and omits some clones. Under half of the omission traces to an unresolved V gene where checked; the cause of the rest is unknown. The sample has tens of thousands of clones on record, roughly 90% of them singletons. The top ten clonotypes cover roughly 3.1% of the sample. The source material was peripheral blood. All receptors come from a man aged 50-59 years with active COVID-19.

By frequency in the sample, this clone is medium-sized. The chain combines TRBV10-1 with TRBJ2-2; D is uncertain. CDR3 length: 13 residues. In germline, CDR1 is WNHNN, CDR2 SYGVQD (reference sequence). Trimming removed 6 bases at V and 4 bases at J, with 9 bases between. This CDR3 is CASSPQVTGELFF. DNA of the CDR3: TGCGCCAGCAGCCCGCAGGTCACCGGGGAGCTGTTTTTT.

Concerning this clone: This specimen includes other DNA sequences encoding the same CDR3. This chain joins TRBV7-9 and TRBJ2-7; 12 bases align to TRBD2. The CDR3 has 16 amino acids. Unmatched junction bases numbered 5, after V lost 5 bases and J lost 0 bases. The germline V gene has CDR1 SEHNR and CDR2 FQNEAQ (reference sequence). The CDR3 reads CASSPGLAGSSYEQYF. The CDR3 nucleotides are TGTGCCAGCAGCCCTGGACTAGCGGGGAGCTCCTACGAGCAGTACTTC.

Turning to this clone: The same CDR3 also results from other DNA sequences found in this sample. The CDR3 nucleotides read TGTGCCAGCAGCTTGGGGGACAGAGGCAATCAGCCCCAGCATTTT. Translation: CASSLGDRGNQPQHF. V usage is TRBV5-8 and J usage is TRBJ1-5, with 7 nucleotides matching TRBD1. With 0 bases clipped from V and 2 bases from J, the junction kept 2 bases outside the gene matches. The CDR3 has 15 residues. Per the germline V gene, CDR1 is SGHTS and CDR2 is YDEGEE.

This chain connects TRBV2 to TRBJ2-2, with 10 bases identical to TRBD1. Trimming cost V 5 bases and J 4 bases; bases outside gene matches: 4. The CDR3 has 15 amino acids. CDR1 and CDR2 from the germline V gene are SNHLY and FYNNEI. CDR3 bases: TGTGCCAGCAGTAGGGACAGGGGTTTCACCGGGGAGCTGTTTTTT. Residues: CASSRDRGFTGELFF.

The CDR3 loop reads CASSPRRTGGRTDTQYF. CDR3 bases: TGTGCCAGCAGCCCCCGGCGCACGGGGGGGCGTACAGATACGCAGTATTTT. This sequence joins TRBV9 and TRBJ2-3; 8 nucleotides agree with TRBD2. The V gene end was trimmed by 4 bases and the J gene end by 3 bases; junction bases not matched to a gene: 13. Germline V lookup: CDR1 SGDLS, CDR2 YYNGEE. This CDR3 is built from 17 residues.

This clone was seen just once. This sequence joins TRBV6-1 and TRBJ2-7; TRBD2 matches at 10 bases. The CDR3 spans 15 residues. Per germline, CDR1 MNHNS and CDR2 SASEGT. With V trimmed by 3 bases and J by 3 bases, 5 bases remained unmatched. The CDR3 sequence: CASSDYSGGSYEQYF. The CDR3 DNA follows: TGTGCCAGCAGTGATTATAGCGGGGGGAGCTACGAGCAGTACTTC.

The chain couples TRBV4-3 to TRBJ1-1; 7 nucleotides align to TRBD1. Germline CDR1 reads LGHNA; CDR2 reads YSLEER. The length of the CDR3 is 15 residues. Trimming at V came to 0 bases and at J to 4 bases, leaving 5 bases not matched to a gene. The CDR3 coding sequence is TGCGCCAGCAGCCAAGATAGGGGGCGCATCACTGAAGCTTTCTTT. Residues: CASSQDRGRITEAFF.

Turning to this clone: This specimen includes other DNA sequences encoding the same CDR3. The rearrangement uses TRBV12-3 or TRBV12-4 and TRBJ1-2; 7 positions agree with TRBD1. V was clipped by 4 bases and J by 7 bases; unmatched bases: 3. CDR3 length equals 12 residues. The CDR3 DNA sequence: TGTGCCAGCAGTTCCGACAGGGCTGGCTACACCTTC. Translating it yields CASSSDRAGYTF.

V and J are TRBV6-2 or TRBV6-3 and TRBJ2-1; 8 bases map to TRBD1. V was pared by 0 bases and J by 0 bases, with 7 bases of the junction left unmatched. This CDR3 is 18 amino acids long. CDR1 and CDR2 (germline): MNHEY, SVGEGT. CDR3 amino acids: CASSYSSPGGPSYNEQFF. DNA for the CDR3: TGTGCCAGCAGTTACTCGTCCCCAGGGGGCCCCTCCTACAATGAGCAGTTCTTC.

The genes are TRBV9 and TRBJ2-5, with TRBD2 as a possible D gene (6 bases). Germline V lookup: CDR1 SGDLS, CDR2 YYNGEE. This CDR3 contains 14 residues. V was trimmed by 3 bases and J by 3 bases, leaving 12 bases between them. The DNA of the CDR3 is TGTGCCAGCAGCGCCGGGACTCTCAAAGAGACCCAGTACTTC. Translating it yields CASSAGTLKETQYF.

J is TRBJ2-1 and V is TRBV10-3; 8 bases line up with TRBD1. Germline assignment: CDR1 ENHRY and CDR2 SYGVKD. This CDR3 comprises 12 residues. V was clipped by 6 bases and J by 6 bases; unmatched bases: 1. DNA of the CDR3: TGTGCCATCAGAACAGGGGGCAATGAGCAGTTCTTC. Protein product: CAIRTGGNEQFF.

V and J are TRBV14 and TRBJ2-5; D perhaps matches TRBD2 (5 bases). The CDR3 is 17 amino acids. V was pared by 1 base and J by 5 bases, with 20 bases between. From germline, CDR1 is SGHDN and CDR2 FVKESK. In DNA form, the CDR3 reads TGTGCCAGCAGCCAAGTCGTAGGGTTACTAGAGACTGAGACCCAGTACTTC. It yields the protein CASSQVVGLLETETQYF.

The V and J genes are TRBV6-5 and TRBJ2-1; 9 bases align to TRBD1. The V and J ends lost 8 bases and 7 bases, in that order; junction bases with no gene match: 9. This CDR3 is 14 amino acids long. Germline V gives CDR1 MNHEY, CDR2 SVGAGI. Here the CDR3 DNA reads TGTGCCAGCGGGTGGGGACAGGGATCTAATGAGCAGTTCTTC. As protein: CASGWGQGSNEQFF.

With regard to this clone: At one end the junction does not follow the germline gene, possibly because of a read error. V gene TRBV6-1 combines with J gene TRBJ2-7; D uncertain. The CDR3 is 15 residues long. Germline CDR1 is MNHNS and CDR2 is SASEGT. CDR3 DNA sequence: TGTGCCAGCAGTGAAGGGCAGCTAGGCTCCTACGGGCAGTACTTC. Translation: CASSEGQLGSYGQYF.

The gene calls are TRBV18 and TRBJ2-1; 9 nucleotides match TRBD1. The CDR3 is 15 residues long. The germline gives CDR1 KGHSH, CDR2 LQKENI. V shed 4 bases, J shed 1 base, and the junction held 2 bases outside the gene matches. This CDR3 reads CASSRGQGSYNEQFF. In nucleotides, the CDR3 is TGTGCCAGCTCACGCGGACAGGGGTCCTACAATGAGCAGTTCTTC.

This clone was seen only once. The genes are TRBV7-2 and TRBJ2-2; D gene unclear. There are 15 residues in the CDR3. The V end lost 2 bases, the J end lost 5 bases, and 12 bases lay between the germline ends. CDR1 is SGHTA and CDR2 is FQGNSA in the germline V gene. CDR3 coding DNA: TGTGCCAGCAGCTTAATGTATTTCAGAACCGGGGAGCTGTTTTTT. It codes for CASSLMYFRTGELFF.

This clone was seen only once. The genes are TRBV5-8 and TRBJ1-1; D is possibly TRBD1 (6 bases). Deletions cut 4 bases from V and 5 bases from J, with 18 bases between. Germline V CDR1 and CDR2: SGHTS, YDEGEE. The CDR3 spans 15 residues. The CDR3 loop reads CASSPRDRLGTEAFF. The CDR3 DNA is TGTGCCAGCAGCCCACGTGACAGGTTGGGGACTGAAGCTTTCTTT.

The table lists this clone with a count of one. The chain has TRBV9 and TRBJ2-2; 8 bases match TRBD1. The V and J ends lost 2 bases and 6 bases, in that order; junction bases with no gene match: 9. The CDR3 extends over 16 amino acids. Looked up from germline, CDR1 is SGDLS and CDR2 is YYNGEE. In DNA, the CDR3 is TGTGCCAGCAGCGTTTCCCCAGGGGGCTTTTCCGGGGAGCTGTTTTTT. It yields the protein CASSVSPGGFSGELFF. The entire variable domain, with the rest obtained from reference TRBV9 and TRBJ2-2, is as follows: DSGVTQTPKHLITATGQRVTLRCSPRSGDLSVYWYQQSLDQGLQFLIQYYNGEERAKGNILERFSAQQFPDLHSELNLSSLELGDSALYFCASSVSPGGFSGELFFGEGSRLTVL.

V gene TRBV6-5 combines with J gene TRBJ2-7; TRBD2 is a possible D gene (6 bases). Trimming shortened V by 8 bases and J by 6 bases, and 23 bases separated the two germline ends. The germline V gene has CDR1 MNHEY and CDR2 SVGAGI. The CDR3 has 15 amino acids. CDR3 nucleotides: TGTGCCAGCGTTGATCTGGGAGGAGAAAAACCCGAGCAGTACTTC. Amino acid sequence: CASVDLGGEKPEQYF.

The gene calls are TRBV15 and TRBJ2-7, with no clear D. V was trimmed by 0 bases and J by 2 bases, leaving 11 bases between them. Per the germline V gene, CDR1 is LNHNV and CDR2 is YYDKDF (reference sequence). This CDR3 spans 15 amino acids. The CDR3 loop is CATSRDLAETYEQYF. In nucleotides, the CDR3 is TGTGCCACCAGCAGAGATCTGGCCGAAACCTACGAGCAGTACTTC.

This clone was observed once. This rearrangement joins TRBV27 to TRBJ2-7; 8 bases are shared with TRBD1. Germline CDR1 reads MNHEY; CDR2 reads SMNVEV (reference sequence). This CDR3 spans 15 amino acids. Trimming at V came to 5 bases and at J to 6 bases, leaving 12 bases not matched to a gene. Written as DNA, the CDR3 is TGTGCCAGCAGTCCGGTTAGAGGACAGGGTGGCGAGCAGTACTTC. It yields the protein CASSPVRGQGGEQYF.

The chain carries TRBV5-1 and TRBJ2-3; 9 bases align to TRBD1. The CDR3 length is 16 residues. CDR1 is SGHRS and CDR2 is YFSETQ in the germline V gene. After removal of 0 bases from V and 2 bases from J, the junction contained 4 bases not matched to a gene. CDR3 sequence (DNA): TGCGCCAGCAGCTTGGGGACAGGGGATTTCACAGATACGCAGTATTTT. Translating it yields CASSLGTGDFTDTQYF.

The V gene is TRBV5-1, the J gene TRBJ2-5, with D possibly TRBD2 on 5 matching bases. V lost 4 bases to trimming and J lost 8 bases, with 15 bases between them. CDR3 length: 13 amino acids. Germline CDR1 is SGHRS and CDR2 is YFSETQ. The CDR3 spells CASSPDSFSTQYF. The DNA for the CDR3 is TGCGCCAGCAGCCCGGACTCATTCTCTACCCAGTACTTC. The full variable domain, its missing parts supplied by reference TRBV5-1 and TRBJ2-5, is KAGVTQTPRYLIKTRGQQVTLSCSPISGHRSVSWYQQTPGQGLQFLFEYFSETQRNKGNFPGRFSGRQFSNSRSEMNVSTLELGDSALYLCASSPDSFSTQYFGPGTRLLVL.